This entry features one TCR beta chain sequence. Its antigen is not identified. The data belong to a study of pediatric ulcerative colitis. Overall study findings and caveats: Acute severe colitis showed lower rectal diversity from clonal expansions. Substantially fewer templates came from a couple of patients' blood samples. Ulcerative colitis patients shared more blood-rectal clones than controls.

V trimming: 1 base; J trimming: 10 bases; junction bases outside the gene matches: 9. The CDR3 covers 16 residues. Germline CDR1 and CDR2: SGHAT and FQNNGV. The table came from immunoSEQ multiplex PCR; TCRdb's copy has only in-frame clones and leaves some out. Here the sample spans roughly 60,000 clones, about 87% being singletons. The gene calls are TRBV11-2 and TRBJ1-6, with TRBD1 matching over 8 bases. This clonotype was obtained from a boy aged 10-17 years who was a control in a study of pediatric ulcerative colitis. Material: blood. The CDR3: CASSLAGGRGISPLHF. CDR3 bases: TGTGCCAGCAGCTTAGCAGGGGGCAGGGGGATATCACCCCTCCACTTT.